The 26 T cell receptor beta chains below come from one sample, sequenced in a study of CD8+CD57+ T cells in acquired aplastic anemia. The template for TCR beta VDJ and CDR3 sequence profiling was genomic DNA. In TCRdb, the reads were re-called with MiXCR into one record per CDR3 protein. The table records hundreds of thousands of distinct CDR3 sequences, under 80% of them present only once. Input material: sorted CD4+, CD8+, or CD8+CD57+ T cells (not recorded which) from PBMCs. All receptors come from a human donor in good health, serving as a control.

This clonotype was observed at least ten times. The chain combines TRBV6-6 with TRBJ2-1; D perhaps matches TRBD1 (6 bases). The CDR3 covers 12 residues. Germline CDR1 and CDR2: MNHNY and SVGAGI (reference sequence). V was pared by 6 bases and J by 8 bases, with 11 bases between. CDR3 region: CASSYRDDEQFF. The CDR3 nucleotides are TGTGCCAGCAGCTACAGGGACGATGAGCAGTTCTTC.

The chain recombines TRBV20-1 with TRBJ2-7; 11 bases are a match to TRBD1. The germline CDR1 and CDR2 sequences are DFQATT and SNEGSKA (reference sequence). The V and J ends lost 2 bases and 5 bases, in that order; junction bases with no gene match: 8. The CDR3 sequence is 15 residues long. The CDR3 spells CSARIPGQGGHEQYF. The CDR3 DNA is TGCAGTGCTAGAATCCCGGGACAGGGGGGACACGAGCAGTACTTC.

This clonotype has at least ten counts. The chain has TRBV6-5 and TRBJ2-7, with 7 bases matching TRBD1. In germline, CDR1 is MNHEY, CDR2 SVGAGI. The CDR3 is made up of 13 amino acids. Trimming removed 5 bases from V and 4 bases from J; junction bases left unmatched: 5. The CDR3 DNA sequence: TGTGCCAGCAGTGGGGGACAGTTTTACGAGCAGTACTTC. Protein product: CASSGGQFYEQYF.

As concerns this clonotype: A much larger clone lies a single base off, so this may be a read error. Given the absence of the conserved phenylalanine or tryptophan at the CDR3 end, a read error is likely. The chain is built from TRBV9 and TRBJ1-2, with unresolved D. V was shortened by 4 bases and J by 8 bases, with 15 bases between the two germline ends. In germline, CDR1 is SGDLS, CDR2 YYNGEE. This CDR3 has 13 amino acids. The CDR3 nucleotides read TGTGCCAGCAGCCAAGGTGAGGTCGGGGGCTACACCCTC. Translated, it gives CASSQGEVGGYTL.

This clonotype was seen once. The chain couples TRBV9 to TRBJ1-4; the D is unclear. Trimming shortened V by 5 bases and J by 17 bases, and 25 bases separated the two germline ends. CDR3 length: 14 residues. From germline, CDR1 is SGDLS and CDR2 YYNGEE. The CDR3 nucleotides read TGTGCCAGCAGTCCAGATACGGGGAGAGGCTACACCTTTTTT. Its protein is CASSPDTGRGYTFF.

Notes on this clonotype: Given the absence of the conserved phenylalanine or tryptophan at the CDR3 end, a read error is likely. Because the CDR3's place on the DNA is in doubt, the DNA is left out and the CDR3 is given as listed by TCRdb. The CDR3 here is CASSQEDDGDTH. This chain joins TRBV10-1 and TRBJ1-2. The germline CDR1 and CDR2 sequences are WNHNN and SYGVQD (reference sequence). The CDR3 comprises 12 residues, both ends counted.

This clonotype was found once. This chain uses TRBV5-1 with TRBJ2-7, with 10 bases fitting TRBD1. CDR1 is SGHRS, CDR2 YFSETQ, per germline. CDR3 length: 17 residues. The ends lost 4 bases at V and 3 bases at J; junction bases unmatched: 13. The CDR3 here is CASSSPGTGEGIYEQYF. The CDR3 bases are TGCGCCAGCAGCAGTCCCGGGACAGGGGAGGGGATCTACGAGCAGTACTTC.

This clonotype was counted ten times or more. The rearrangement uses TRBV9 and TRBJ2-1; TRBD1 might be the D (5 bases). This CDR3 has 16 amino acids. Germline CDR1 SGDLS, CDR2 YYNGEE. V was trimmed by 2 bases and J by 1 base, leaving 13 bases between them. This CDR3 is CASSVSRQLSYNEQFF. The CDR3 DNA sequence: TGTGCCAGCAGCGTTAGTAGACAGCTTTCCTACAATGAGCAGTTCTTC.

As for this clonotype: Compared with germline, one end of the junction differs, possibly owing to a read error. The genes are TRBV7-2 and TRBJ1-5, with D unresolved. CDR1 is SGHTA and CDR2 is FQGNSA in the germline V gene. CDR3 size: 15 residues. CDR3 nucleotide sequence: TGCGCCAGCAGTGAAGGGAAAGGTATTTGTCAGCCCCAGCATTTT. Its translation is CASSEGKGICQPQHF.

As DNA, the CDR3 is TGTGCCAGCAGGATGACAGGGAATTTAGACAAGCAGTACTTC. It codes for CASRMTGNLDKQYF. V usage is TRBV19 and J usage is TRBJ2-7, with TRBD1 identical over 7 bases. Germline CDR1 is LNHDA and CDR2 is SQIVND (reference sequence). With 9 bases clipped from V and 8 bases from J, the junction kept 16 bases outside the gene matches. The CDR3 runs to 14 residues. Variable domain in full (rest from reference TRBV19 and TRBJ2-7): DGGITQSPKYLFRKEGQNVTLSCEQNLNHDAMYWYRQDPGQGLRLIYYSQIVNDFQKGDIAEGYSVSREKKESFPLTVTSAQKNPTAFYLCASRMTGNLDKQYFGPGTRLTVT.

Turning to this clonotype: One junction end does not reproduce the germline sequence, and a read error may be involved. The CDR3 coding sequence is TGCGCCAGCAGCGGTACCGGGACGTCGGGCCACGAGCAGTACTTC. Residues: CASSGTGTSGHEQYF. The chain recombines TRBV7-2 with TRBJ2-7; either TRBD1 or TRBD2 may fit D (5 bases each). Germline CDR1 reads SGHTA; CDR2 reads FQGNSA. This CDR3 is built from 15 residues.

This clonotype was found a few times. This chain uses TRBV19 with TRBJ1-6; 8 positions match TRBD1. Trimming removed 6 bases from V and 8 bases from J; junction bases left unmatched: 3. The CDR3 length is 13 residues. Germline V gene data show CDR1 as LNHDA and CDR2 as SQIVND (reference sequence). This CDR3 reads CASRTGAYSPLHF. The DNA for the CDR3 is TGTGCCAGTAGGACAGGGGCCTATTCACCCCTCCACTTT.

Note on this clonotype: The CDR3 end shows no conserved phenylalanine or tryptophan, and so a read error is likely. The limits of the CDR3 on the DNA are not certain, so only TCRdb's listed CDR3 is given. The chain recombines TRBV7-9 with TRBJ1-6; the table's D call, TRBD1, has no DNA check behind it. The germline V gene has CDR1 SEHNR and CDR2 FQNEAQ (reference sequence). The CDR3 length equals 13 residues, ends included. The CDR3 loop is CASFRGRNSALQY.

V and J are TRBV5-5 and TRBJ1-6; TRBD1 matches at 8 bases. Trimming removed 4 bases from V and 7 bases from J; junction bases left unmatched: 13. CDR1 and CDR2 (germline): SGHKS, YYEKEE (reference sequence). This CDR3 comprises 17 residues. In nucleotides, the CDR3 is TGTGCCAGCAGCGACAGGGGCAAGCGGCGTAAAAATTCACCCCTCCACTTT. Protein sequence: CASSDRGKRRKNSPLHF. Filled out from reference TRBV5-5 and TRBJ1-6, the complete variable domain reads DAGVTQSPTHLIKTRGQQVTLRCSPISGHKSVSWYQQVLGQGPQFIFQYYEKEERGRGNFPDRFSARQFPNYSSELNVNALLLGDSALYLCASSDRGKRRKNSPLHFGNGTRLTVT.

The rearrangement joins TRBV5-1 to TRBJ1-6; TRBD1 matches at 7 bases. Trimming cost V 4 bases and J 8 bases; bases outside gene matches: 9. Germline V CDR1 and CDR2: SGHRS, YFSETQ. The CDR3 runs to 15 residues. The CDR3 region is CASSGDSTNDSPLHF. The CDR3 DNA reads TGCGCCAGCAGCGGGGACAGTACTAATGATTCACCCCTCCACTTT.

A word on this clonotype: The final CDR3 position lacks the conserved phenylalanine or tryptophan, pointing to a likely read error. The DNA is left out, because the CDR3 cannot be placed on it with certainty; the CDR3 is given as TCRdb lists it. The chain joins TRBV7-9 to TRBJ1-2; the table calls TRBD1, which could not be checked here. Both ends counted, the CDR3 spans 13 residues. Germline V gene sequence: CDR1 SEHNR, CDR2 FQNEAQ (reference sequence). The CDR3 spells CASSLGTGYNSPL.

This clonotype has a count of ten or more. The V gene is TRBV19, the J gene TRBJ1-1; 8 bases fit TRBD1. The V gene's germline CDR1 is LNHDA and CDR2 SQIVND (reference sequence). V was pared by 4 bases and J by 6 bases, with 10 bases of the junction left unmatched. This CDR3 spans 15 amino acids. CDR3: CASSTGGAEVSEAFF. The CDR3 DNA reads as TGTGCCAGTAGTACAGGGGGCGCGGAGGTATCTGAAGCTTTCTTT.

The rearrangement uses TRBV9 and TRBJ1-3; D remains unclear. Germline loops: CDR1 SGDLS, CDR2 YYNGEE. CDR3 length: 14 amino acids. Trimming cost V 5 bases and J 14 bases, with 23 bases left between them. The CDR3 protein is CASSRYADTKNLYF. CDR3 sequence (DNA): TGTGCCAGCAGTAGGTACGCGGATACAAAGAATTTATATTTT.

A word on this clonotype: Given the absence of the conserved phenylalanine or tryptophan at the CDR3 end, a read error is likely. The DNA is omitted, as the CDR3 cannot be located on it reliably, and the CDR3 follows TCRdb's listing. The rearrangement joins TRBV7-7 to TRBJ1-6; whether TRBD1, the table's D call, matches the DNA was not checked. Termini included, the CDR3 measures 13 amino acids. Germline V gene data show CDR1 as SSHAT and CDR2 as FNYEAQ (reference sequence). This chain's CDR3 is CASSRQGLSTDTQ.

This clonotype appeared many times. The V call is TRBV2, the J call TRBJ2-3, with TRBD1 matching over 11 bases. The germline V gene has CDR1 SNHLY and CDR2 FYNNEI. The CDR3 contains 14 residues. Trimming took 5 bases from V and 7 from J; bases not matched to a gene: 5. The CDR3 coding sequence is TGTGCCAGCAGTCGGGACAGGGGGGATTATACGCAGTATTTT. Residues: CASSRDRGDYTQYF.

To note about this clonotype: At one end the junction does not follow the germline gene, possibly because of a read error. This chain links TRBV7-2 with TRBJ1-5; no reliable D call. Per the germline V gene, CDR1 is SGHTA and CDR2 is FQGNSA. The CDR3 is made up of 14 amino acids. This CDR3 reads CAGDTSREHQPHPF. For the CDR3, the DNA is TGTGCCGGAGACACTTCCCGGGAACATCAGCCCCACCCATTT.

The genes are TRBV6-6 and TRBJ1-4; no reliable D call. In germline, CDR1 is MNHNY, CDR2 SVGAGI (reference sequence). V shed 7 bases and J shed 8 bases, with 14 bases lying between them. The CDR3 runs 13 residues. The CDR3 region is CASIPGHTEKLFF. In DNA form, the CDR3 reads TGTGCCAGCATTCCGGGCCATACGGAAAAACTGTTTTTT.

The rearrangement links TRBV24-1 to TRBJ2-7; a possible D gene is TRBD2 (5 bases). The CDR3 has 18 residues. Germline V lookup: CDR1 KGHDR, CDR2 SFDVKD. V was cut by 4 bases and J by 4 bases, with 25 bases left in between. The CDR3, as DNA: TGTGCCACCAGTGACTCCCCTTCGGACGCGGGCCCATCTTACGAGCAGTACTTC. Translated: CATSDSPSDAGPSYEQYF.

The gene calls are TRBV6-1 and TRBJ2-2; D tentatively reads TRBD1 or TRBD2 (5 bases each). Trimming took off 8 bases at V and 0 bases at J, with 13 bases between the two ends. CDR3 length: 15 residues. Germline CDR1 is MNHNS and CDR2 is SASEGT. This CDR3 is CASLPGTANTGELFF. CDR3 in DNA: TGTGCCAGCCTACCCGGGACCGCGAACACCGGGGAGCTGTTTTTT.

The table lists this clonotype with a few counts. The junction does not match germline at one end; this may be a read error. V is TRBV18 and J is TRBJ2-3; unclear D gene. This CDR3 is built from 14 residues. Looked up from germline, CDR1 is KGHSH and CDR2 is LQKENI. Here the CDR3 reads CASPPPMGTDTQYF. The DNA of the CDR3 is TGTGCCAGCCCACCACCTATGGGCACAGATACGCAGTATTTT.

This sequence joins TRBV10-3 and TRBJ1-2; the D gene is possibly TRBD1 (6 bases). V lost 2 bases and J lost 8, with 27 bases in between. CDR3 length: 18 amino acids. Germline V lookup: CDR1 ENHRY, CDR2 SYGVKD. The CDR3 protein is CAISEPAKGHLECGGYTF. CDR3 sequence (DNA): TGTGCCATCAGTGAGCCCGCCAAGGGACACTTGGAATGTGGGGGCTACACCTTC.